Described below is a single T cell receptor beta chain sequence and its context. Germline V gives CDR1 SGHRS, CDR2 YFSETQ. The trim removed 2 bases at V and 12 bases at J, leaving 6 bases unmatched. This CDR3 region has 13 residues. Some clones are missing from TCRdb's copy, which holds only in-frame ones; the method was immunoSEQ multiplex PCR. The sample comprises about 65,000 clones, roughly 92% of which are singletons, and approximately 2.9% rests with the top ten. This sample is part of a study of blood T cell repertoires in COVID-19. Background on the study: The samples span acute and convalescent COVID-19 from the United States, Italy and Spain.

This receptor was taken from a man between 70 and 80 years old with active COVID-19. The chain recombines TRBV5-1 with TRBJ1-4; 8 nucleotides align to TRBD1. Sequenced input: peripheral blood. The chain's CDR3 is CASSFSGGLELFF. The DNA for the CDR3 is TGCGCCAGCAGCTTCTCAGGGGGCTTGGAACTGTTTTTT.